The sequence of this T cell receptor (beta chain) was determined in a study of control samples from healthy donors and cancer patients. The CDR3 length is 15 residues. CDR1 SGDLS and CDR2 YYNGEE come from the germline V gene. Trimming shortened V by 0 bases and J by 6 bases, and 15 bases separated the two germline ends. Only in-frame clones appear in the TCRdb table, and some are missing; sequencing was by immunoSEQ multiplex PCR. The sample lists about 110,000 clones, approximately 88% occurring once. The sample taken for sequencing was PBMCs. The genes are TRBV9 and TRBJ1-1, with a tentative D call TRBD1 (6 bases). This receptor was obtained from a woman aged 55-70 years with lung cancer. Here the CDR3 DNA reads TGTGCCAGCAGCGTAGATCCGGGGGCAGGGCCTGAAGCTTTCTTT. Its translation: CASSVDPGAGPEAFF.